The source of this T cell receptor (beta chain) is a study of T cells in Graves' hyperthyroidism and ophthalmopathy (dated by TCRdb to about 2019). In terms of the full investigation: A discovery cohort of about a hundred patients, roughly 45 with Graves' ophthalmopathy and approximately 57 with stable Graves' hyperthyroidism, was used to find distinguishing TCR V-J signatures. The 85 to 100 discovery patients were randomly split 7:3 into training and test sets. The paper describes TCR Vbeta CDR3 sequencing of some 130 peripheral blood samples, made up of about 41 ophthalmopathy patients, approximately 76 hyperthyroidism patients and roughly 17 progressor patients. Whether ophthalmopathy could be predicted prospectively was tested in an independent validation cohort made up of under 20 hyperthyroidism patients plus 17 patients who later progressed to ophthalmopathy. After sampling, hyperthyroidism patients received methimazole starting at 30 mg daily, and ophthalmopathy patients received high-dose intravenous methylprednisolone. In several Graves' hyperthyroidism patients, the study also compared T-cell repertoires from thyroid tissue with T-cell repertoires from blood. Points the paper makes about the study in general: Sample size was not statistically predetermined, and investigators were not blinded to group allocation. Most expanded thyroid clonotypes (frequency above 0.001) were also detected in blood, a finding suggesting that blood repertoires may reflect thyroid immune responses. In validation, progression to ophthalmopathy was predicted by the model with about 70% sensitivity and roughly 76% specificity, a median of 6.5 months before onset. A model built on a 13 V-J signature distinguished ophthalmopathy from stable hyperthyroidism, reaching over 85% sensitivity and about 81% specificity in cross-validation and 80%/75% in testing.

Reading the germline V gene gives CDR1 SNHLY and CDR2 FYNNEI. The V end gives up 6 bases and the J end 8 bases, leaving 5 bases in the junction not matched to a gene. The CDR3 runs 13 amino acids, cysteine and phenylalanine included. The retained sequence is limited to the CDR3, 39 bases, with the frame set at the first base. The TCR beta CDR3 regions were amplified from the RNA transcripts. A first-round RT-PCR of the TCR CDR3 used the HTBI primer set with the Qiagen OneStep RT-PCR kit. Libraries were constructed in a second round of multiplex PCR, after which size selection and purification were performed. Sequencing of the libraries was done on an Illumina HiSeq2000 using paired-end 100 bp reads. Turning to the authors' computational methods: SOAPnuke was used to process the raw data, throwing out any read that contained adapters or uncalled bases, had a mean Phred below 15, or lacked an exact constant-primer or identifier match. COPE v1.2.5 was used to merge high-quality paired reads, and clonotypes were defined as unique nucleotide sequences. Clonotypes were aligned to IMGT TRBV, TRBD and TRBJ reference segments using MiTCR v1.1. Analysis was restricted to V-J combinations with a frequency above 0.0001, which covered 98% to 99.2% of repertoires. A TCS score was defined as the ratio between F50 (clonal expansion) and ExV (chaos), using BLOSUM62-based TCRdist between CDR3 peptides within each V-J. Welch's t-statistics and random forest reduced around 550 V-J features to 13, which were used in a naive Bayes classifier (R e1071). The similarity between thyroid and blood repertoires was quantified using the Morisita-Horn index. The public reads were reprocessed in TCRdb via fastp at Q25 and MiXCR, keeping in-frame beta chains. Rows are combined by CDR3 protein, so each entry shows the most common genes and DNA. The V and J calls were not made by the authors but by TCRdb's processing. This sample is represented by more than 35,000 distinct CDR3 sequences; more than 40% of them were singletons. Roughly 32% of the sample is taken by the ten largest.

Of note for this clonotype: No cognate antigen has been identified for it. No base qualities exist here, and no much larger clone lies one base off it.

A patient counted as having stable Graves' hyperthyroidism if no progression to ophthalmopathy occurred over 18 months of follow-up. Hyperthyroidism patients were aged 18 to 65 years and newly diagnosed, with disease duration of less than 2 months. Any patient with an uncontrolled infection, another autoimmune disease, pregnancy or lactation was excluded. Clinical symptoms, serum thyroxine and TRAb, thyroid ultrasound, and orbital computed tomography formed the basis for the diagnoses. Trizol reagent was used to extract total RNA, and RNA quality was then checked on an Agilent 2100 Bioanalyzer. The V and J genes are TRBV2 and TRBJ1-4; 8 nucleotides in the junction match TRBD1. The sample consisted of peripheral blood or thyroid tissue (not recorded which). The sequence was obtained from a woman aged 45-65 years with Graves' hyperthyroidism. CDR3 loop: CASSLDREEKLFF. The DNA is TGTGCCAGCAGCCTGGACAGGGAGGAAAAACTGTTTTTT.